These 10 T cell receptor beta chains were all obtained from the same sample, sequenced in a study of T cells in tuberculosis. Generated by immunoSEQ multiplex PCR, the TCRdb table keeps only in-frame clones and is missing some. The table includes around 45,000 clones, about 95% detected once. Input material: PBMCs. These receptor sequences come from a donor between 10 and 35 years old with latent tuberculosis or without tuberculosis infection. Some clones in this sample may be carry-over from other donors' samples.

The chain couples TRBV27 to TRBJ2-2, with D uncertain. Germline-derived CDR1 and CDR2 are MNHEY and SMNVEV (reference sequence). CDR3 length: 17 amino acids. V lost 4 bases, J lost 4 bases, and 19 bases lay in between. CDR3: CASSSLQDWVGTGELFF. The CDR3 DNA reads as TGTGCCAGCAGTTCCCTCCAGGATTGGGTGGGCACCGGGGAGCTGTTTTTT.

The rearrangement uses TRBV15 and TRBJ2-7, with 8 bases fitting TRBD1. The CDR3 sequence is 12 residues long. Trimming took 5 bases from V and 6 from J; bases not matched to a gene: 3. The germline gives CDR1 LNHNV, CDR2 YYDKDF (reference sequence). CDR3 region: CATSPGTGEQYF. The CDR3 DNA reads as TGTGCCACCAGCCCCGGGACAGGCGAGCAGTACTTC. Full variable domain (outside the CDR3, taken from reference TRBV15 and TRBJ2-7): DAMVIQNPRYQVTQFGKPVTLSCSQTLNHNVMYWYQQKSSQAPKLLFHYYDKDFNNEADTPDNFQSRRPNTSFCFLDIRSPGLGDTAMYLCATSPGTGEQYFGPGTRLTVT.

The chain joins TRBV12-5 to TRBJ2-2; D ambiguous. The CDR3 is 13 amino acids. The V end was cut by 7 bases, the J end by 0 bases, with 6 bases between. Germline V gives CDR1 LGHNT, CDR2 FRNRAP. The CDR3: CASAPANTGELFF. The CDR3 DNA reads as TGTGCTAGTGCCCCCGCGAACACCGGGGAGCTGTTTTTT.

V gene TRBV29-1 combines with J gene TRBJ2-7; TRBD2 might be the D (5 bases). The CDR3 sequence is 13 residues long. V gave up 5 bases and J gave up 3 bases, with 14 bases separating them. Germline CDR1 is SQVTM and CDR2 is ANQGSEA. The CDR3 nucleotides are TGCAGCGTTATCGGGGTCGGAGACTACGAGCAGTACTTC. Translating it yields CSVIGVGDYEQYF.

The chain recombines TRBV6-1 with TRBJ2-3, with a tentative D call TRBD2 (6 bases). V lost 7 bases and J 6 bases, leaving 20 bases between the germline ends. The CDR3 runs 15 residues. Germline CDR1 and CDR2: MNHNS and SASEGT. In nucleotides, the CDR3 is TGTGCCAGCAACTCTCAGGCGGGAACCACTGATACGCAGTATTTT. Translation gives CASNSQAGTTDTQYF.

The V call is TRBV7-8, the J call TRBJ1-3; D possibly corresponds to TRBD1 (6 bases). Germline-derived CDR1 and CDR2 are SGHVS and FQNEAQ. The CDR3 loop spans 16 amino acids. The V and J ends lost 5 bases and 0 bases respectively, with 14 bases between them. As DNA, the CDR3 is TGTGCCAGCAGCCCTCGGACAGATTCCTCTGGAAACACCATATATTTT. Translation: CASSPRTDSSGNTIYF.

Only a few counts were recorded for this clone. V usage is TRBV9 and J usage is TRBJ1-2; 7 bases are shared with TRBD1. CDR3 length: 15 residues. Looked up from germline, CDR1 is SGDLS and CDR2 is YYNGEE. V lost 0 bases, J lost 0 bases, and 2 bases stayed unmatched. The CDR3 region is CASSVGGQSNYGYTF. In DNA form, the CDR3 reads TGTGCCAGCAGCGTAGGGGGACAGTCTAACTATGGCTACACCTTC.

The chain couples TRBV4-1 to TRBJ2-7, with D perhaps TRBD2 (5 bases). Germline V lookup: CDR1 MGHRA, CDR2 YSYEKL. V shed 3 bases and J shed 2 bases, with 14 bases lying between them. The CDR3 extends over 15 amino acids. CDR3 in DNA: TGCGCCAGCAGCCAGAGTGGGAGAGACGCCTACGAGCAGTACTTC. Protein: CASSQSGRDAYEQYF.

This chain connects TRBV7-3 to TRBJ2-2, with D perhaps TRBD2 (5 bases). Germline lookup yields CDR1 SGHTA and CDR2 FQGTGA. The V gene lost 2 bases and the J gene lost 4 bases, with 11 bases spanning the gap. The CDR3 consists of 15 residues. CDR3 sequence: CASSLERASTGELFF. The CDR3 nucleotides read TGTGCCAGCAGCTTAGAGAGGGCCTCCACCGGGGAGCTGTTTTTT.

The chain uses TRBV7-7 and TRBJ2-1, with D possibly TRBD1 on 6 matching bases. The CDR3 contains 20 residues. V shed 5 bases and J shed 0 bases, with 26 bases lying between them. Germline V CDR1 and CDR2: SSHAT, FNYEAQ (reference sequence). The CDR3 DNA follows: TGTGCCAGCAGCCGAGAGGGGCCAGGGGTCCCCCTTAGCTCCTACAATGAGCAGTTCTTC. Residues: CASSREGPGVPLSSYNEQFF. Full variable domain (outside the CDR3, taken from reference TRBV7-7 and TRBJ2-1): GAGVSQSPRYKVTKRGQDVTLRCDPISSHATLYWYQQALGQGPEFLTYFNYEAQPDKSGLPSDRFSAERPEGSISTLTIQRTEQRDSAMYRCASSREGPGVPLSSYNEQFFGPGTRLTVL.